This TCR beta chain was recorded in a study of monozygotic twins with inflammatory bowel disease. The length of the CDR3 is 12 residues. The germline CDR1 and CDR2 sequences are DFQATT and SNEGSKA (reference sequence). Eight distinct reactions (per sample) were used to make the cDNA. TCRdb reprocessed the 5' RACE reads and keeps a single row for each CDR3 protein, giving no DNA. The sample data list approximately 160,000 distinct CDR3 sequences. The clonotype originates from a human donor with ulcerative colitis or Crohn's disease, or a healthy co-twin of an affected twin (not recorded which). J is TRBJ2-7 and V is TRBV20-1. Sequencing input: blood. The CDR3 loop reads CSARLSSHEQYF.